The present entry profiles one T cell receptor beta chain with its context. Antigen specificity is unknown. This entry belongs to a study of cytomegalovirus exposure and HLA in healthy donors. Germline trimming cut 3 bases from V and 5 bases from J; bases unmatched to any gene: 2. Germline V lookup: CDR1 MGHRA, CDR2 YSYEKL. The CDR3 is made up of 15 amino acids. The study ran its PCR with 60 Vbeta and 13 Jbeta primers. Some clones are missing from TCRdb's copy, which holds only in-frame ones; the method was immunoSEQ multiplex PCR. The sample has over 120,000 clones, around 75% seen once; the top ten hold 2.5% to 3.5%. The study, taken as a whole, reports: A later analysis linked a missense DCLRE1C variant to TCR beta V- and J-gene trimming. Presence/absence analyses assumed roughly uniform sequencing depth across donors.

The clonotype originates from a woman younger than 45 in good health and CMV-seronegative. The chain is built from TRBV4-1 and TRBJ1-4, with 11 bases aligning to TRBD1. The sequenced sample consisted of PBMCs. For the CDR3, the DNA is TGCGCCAGCAGCCATGGACAGGGGGCGAATGAAAAACTGTTTTTT. It specifies CASSHGQGANEKLFF.